This T cell receptor beta chain was identified during a study of T cells in Graves' hyperthyroidism and ophthalmopathy. With respect to this clonotype: The antigen remains undetermined.

Overall study results and limits: Patients with ophthalmopathy were separated from those with stable hyperthyroidism by a 13 V-J model. Ophthalmopathy, as predicted by the model, came a median 6.5 months after the prediction.

Diagnostic decisions used clinical symptoms, serum thyroxine and TRAb, thyroid ultrasound and orbital computed tomography. TCR beta CDR3 regions were amplified from RNA transcripts. The TCR CDR3 was amplified in a first-round RT-PCR using the HTBI primer set. TCRdb processed the multiplex PCR reads anew with MiXCR; each CDR3 protein has one entry. This sample has a few hundred thousand distinct CDR3 sequences, with 46% found just once. The sequence came from an adult woman with Graves' disease, either hyperthyroidism or ophthalmopathy (not recorded which). Sequencing used peripheral blood or thyroid tissue (not recorded which).

The CDR3 region has the DNA TGTGCCACCAGGGCGACAGGGGAATTTGGCTACACCTTC. It is translated as CATRATGEFGYTF. The V and J genes are TRBV24-1 and TRBJ1-2; 8 bases line up with TRBD1. Germline values: CDR1 KGHDR, CDR2 SFDVKD. This CDR3 contains 13 residues. Germline trimming cut 7 bases from V and 7 bases from J; bases unmatched to any gene: 7.